This T cell receptor beta chain appears in the sequencing data of a study of T cell changes during pregnancy in multiple sclerosis. Produced via immunoSEQ multiplex PCR; TCRdb's table is partial and in-frame only. The sample lists tens of thousands of clones, about 93% occurring once. Germline lookup yields CDR1 LNHDA and CDR2 SQIVND (reference sequence). V shed 5 bases and J shed 10 bases, with 17 bases lying between them. This CDR3 has 13 residues. This sequence joins TRBV19 and TRBJ1-1; a weak D match, TRBD1 (6 bases). This sample comprised CD4+ T cells from peripheral blood mononuclear cells, obtained in the second trimester of pregnancy. The clonotype was recovered from a female donor in good health, enrolled as a control in a pregnancy study. This chain's CDR3 is CASSYREGTLAFF. The CDR3 nucleotides are TGTGCCAGTAGTTACAGGGAAGGGACGCTAGCTTTCTTT.